Listed here are 9 T cell receptor beta chains from one sample, sequenced in a study of T cells after yellow fever vaccination. TCRdb processed the 5' RACE reads anew with MiXCR; each CDR3 protein has one entry. Here the sample spans 500,000 to 650,000 distinct CDR3 sequences, 9% to 15% being singletons. This specimen consisted of PBMCs, obtained on the day of the yellow fever booster vaccination. Source of these receptors: a man aged 25-45 years who received the YFV17D yellow fever vaccine.

V is TRBV5-6 and J is TRBJ2-5, with a weak D call TRBD2 (7 bases). The CDR3 runs 14 residues. Trimming shortened V by 0 bases and J by 4 bases, and 10 bases separated the two germline ends. Germline V gene lookup returns CDR1 SGHDT and CDR2 YYEEEE. The CDR3 DNA is TGTGCCAGCAGCTTGGCCGGGGGGCTAGAGACCCAGTACTTC. Encoded protein: CASSLAGGLETQYF.

The genes are TRBV6-2 or TRBV6-3 and TRBJ2-2, with 9 bases matching TRBD1. J was trimmed by 4 bases and V by 6 bases; bases with no gene match: 9. The length of the CDR3 is 16 residues. Per the germline V gene, CDR1 is MNHEY and CDR2 is SVGEGT. Written as DNA, the CDR3 is TGTGCCAGCAGCCCGGACAGGGGACGGAGCACCGGGGAGCTGTTTTTT. Its protein product is CASSPDRGRSTGELFF.

This clonotype was seen a few times. CDR3 in amino acids: CSARPSGNGETQYF. Here the CDR3 DNA reads TGCAGTGCTCGTCCCTCCGGAAACGGGGAGACCCAGTACTTC. V and J are TRBV20-1 and TRBJ2-5; no clear D. The germline CDR1 and CDR2 sequences are DFQATT and SNEGSKA (reference sequence). Deletions cut 5 bases from V and 5 bases from J, with 18 bases between. CDR3 size: 14 residues.

This sequence joins TRBV12-3 or TRBV12-4 and TRBJ2-3; no clear D gene. V lost 6 bases and J lost 1, with 14 bases in between. The length of the CDR3 is 15 residues. The CDR3 DNA follows: TGTGCCAGCAGCCGTTCGGCGGCTCGCACAGATACGCAGTATTTT. As protein: CASSRSAARTDTQYF.

The chain combines TRBV28 with TRBJ2-7; a possible D gene is TRBD1 (6 bases). The CDR3 spans 15 residues. The germline V and J ends were trimmed by 3 bases and 0 bases, with 12 bases remaining between them. Germline V CDR1 and CDR2: MDHEN, SYDVKM. The CDR3 DNA is TGTGCCAGCAGTTTCGCAGGGGACACCTCCTACGAGCAGTACTTC. This sequence encodes CASSFAGDTSYEQYF.

This clonotype appeared a few times. The genes are TRBV10-1 and TRBJ2-1; possibly TRBD2 for D (6 bases). Germline values: CDR1 WNHNN, CDR2 SYGVQD (reference sequence). The CDR3 totals 13 residues. V lost 0 bases to trimming and J lost 16 bases, with 16 bases between them. As DNA, the CDR3 is TGCGCCAGCAGTGAGTCGGGGCCGGAGGGCCTCTTCTTC. It translates to CASSESGPEGLFF.

This clonotype has ten or more counts. The chain joins TRBV12-3 or TRBV12-4 to TRBJ2-7, with TRBD2 identical over 7 bases. Trimming removed 5 bases from V and 4 bases from J; junction bases left unmatched: 11. The CDR3 sequence is 15 residues long. CDR3 sequence reads: CASSPRGRVQYEQYF. CDR3 DNA: TGTGCCAGCAGTCCGCGCGGGAGAGTTCAATACGAGCAGTACTTC.

With respect to this clonotype: A much larger clone is a single base away; this may be a read error. CDR3: CASSLTGTSGYNELFF. The CDR3 DNA reads TGCGCCAGCAGCTTGACGGGGACTAGCGGCTACAATGAGCTGTTCTTC. J is TRBJ2-1 and V is TRBV5-1; 11 bases map to TRBD2. Germline V gene sequence: CDR1 SGHRS, CDR2 YFSETQ. This CDR3 is built from 16 residues. Based on the CDR3 plus reference TRBV5-1 and TRBJ2-1, the full variable domain is KAGVTQTPRYLIKTRGQQVTLSCSPISGHRSVSWYQQTPGQGLQFLFEYFSETQRNKGNFPGRFSGRQFSNSRSEMNVSTLELGDSALYLCASSLTGTSGYNELFFGPGTRLTVL.

This clonotype showed up just a few times. The V gene is TRBV7-2, the J gene TRBJ1-3; TRBD1 matches 7 bases. This CDR3 spans 14 amino acids. The V gene's germline CDR1 is SGHTA and CDR2 FQGNSA. Trimming took 7 bases from V and 9 from J; bases not matched to a gene: 12. CDR3 DNA: TGTGCCAGCACCCTAGGGGGCCGGGATGGCACCATATATTTT. Amino acid sequence: CASTLGGRDGTIYF. Together with reference TRBV7-2 and TRBJ1-3, the CDR3 gives the full variable domain: GAGVSQSPSNKVTEKGKDVELRCDPISGHTALYWYRQSLGQGLEFLIYFQGNSAPDKSGLPSDRFSAERTGGSVSTLTIQRTQQEDSAVYLCASTLGGRDGTIYFGEGSWLTVV.